Listed here are 20 T cell receptor beta chains from one sample, sequenced in a study of cytomegalovirus exposure and HLA in healthy donors. Researchers ran the PCR with 60 Vbeta and 13 Jbeta primers. Only in-frame clones appear in the TCRdb table, and some are missing; sequencing was by immunoSEQ multiplex PCR. The table has around 90,000 clones, roughly 78% seen once; the top ten hold under 8.5%. Sequencing used PBMCs. These receptors originate from a man between 25 and 39 years old in good health and CMV-seronegative.

The J gene is TRBJ1-5, the V gene TRBV7-9; 7 bases map to TRBD1. After removal of 7 bases from V and 0 bases from J, the junction contained 3 bases not matched to a gene. This CDR3 is built from 14 residues. From germline, CDR1 is SEHNR and CDR2 FQNEAQ (reference sequence). CDR3 protein: CASTGQASNQPQHF. CDR3 bases: TGTGCCAGCACCGGACAGGCTAGCAATCAGCCCCAGCATTTT.

This chain joins TRBV11-2 and TRBJ1-2; 7 bases are shared with TRBD1. The trim removed 0 bases at V and 8 bases at J, leaving 6 bases unmatched. CDR1 is SGHAT and CDR2 is FQNNGV in the germline V gene. The CDR3 covers 14 residues. CDR3 in amino acids: CASSLDHHRGGYTF. DNA of the CDR3: TGTGCCAGCAGCTTAGATCATCACAGGGGCGGCTACACCTTC.

The V gene is TRBV2, the J gene TRBJ2-5; the D gene is possibly TRBD1 (6 bases). Germline CDR1 is SNHLY and CDR2 is FYNNEI. The CDR3 sequence is 14 residues long. Trimming shortened V by 5 bases and J by 9 bases, and 19 bases separated the two germline ends. DNA for the CDR3: TGTGCCAGCAGTAGCAACCGGGACACCCAAGCCCAGTACTTC. Residues: CASSSNRDTQAQYF.

The chain combines TRBV7-2 with TRBJ1-2; 7 nucleotides agree with TRBD1. With V trimmed by 5 bases and J by 8 bases, 17 bases remained unmatched. The CDR3 consists of 16 residues. The V gene's germline CDR1 is SGHTA and CDR2 FQGNSA. The CDR3 DNA reads TGTGCCAGCAGCCAGGGGGGTTGGGGGTTAGTCGGGGGCTACACCTTC. Protein sequence: CASSQGGWGLVGGYTF.

This clone has a single count. This chain connects TRBV7-8 to TRBJ1-1; TRBD1 agrees at 7 bases. After removal of 5 bases from V and 6 bases from J, the junction contained 9 bases not matched to a gene. The CDR3 totals 14 residues. The germline gives CDR1 SGHVS, CDR2 FQNEAQ. The CDR3 bases are TGTGCCAGCAGCCCGCGACAGGGATCGCCTGAAGCTTTCTTT. Translated: CASSPRQGSPEAFF.

The chain has TRBV4-1 and TRBJ1-2; TRBD1 is a possible D gene (5 bases). Trimming stripped 0 bases from V and 6 bases from J, with 8 bases between. This CDR3 region has 13 residues. The V gene's germline CDR1 is MGHRA and CDR2 YSYEKL. The CDR3 protein is CASSQEVRDGYTF. Written as DNA, the CDR3 is TGCGCCAGCAGCCAAGAGGTCAGGGATGGCTACACCTTC.

The chain uses TRBV5-1 and TRBJ1-2; TRBD1 matches at 10 bases. CDR1 is SGHRS, CDR2 YFSETQ, per germline. The length of the CDR3 is 14 residues. V trimming: 0 bases; J trimming: 6 bases; junction bases outside the gene matches: 2. The CDR3 protein is CASSLEGTGDGYTF. The CDR3 DNA follows: TGCGCCAGCAGCTTGGAGGGGACAGGGGATGGCTACACCTTC.

This sequence joins TRBV5-6 and TRBJ1-2; 7 bases line up with TRBD1. Germline values: CDR1 SGHDT, CDR2 YYEEEE. The junction had 9 bases not matched to a gene; V was cut back by 3 bases and J by 4 bases. CDR3 size: 15 residues. CDR3 region: CASSSRDSGSYGYTF. The DNA for the CDR3 is TGTGCCAGCAGCTCCCGGGACAGTGGGTCCTATGGCTACACCTTC.

This chain links TRBV10-3 with TRBJ2-2; 14 nucleotides match TRBD2. Germline V gene lookup returns CDR1 ENHRY and CDR2 SYGVKD. CDR3 length: 15 residues. V was clipped by 5 bases and J by 7 bases; unmatched bases: 3. The DNA for the CDR3 is TGTGCCATCAGTCCGGGACTAGCGGGAGTCGGGGAGCTGTTTTTT. It yields the protein CAISPGLAGVGELFF.

The rearrangement joins TRBV5-1 to TRBJ2-2; TRBD1 agrees at 7 bases. Germline V CDR1 and CDR2: SGHRS, YFSETQ. CDR3 length: 17 amino acids. The ends lost 4 bases at V and 2 bases at J; junction bases unmatched: 11. CDR3 sequence (DNA): TGCGCCAGCAGCAAAGGATTTACAGGGGATAACACCGGGGAGCTGTTTTTT. Translating gives CASSKGFTGDNTGELFF.

The V call is TRBV7-9, the J call TRBJ1-1; TRBD1 agrees at 7 bases. The length of the CDR3 is 12 residues. Germline V CDR1 and CDR2: SEHNR, FQNEAQ (reference sequence). DNA for the CDR3: TGTTCCATACCAGGGGGGAACACTGAAGCTTTCTTT. Its protein product is CSIPGGNTEAFF.

The chain has TRBV9 and TRBJ2-7; D is perhaps TRBD2 (5 bases). The germline V and J ends were trimmed by 0 bases and 5 bases, with 15 bases remaining between them. Germline V gene data show CDR1 as SGDLS and CDR2 as YYNGEE. This CDR3 spans 15 amino acids. The DNA for the CDR3 is TGTGCCAGCAGCGTAGATGGGCGGGCTCCCAACGAGCAGTACTTC. This encodes CASSVDGRAPNEQYF.

This clone was found once. The chain has TRBV7-8 and TRBJ2-5, with a possible D match to TRBD1 (6 bases). The CDR3 totals 16 residues. V gave up 5 bases and J gave up 1 base, with 17 bases separating them. Germline CDR1 SGHVS, CDR2 FQNEAQ. The DNA of the CDR3 is TGTGCCAGCAGCCACCACAGGGCGCAAGTCCAAGAGACCCAGTACTTC. It translates to CASSHHRAQVQETQYF.

The chain has TRBV6-1 and TRBJ1-1; 8 nucleotides match TRBD1. After removal of 4 bases from V and 4 bases from J, the junction contained 8 bases not matched to a gene. CDR3 length equals 15 residues. Looked up from germline, CDR1 is MNHNS and CDR2 is SASEGT. CDR3 nucleotide sequence: TGTGCCAGCAGTGGGTCTCAGGGGGCGGTCACTGAAGCTTTCTTT. This translates into CASSGSQGAVTEAFF.

The chain joins TRBV2 to TRBJ2-3; tentative D call: TRBD1 (5 bases). Germline lookup yields CDR1 SNHLY and CDR2 FYNNEI. The CDR3 length is 14 residues. The ends were cut back, 2 bases at V and 5 bases at J, with 11 bases in the middle. CDR3 region: CASSEYQGLDTQYF. The CDR3, as DNA: TGTGCCAGCAGTGAATATCAGGGATTAGATACGCAGTATTTT.

The rearrangement joins TRBV7-8 to TRBJ1-5; a possible D gene is TRBD1 (5 bases). The CDR3 totals 16 residues. CDR1 is SGHVS, CDR2 FQNEAQ, per germline. Deletions cut 2 bases from V and 0 bases from J, with 11 bases between. The CDR3 DNA sequence: TGTGCCAGCAGCTTATACGGGGGATATAGCAATCAGCCCCAGCATTTT. Protein product: CASSLYGGYSNQPQHF.

V is TRBV5-6 and J is TRBJ1-6, with D possibly being TRBD1 (5 bases). The V gene's germline CDR1 is SGHDT and CDR2 YYEEEE. The CDR3 contains 17 residues. Trimming took 1 base from V and 9 from J, leaving 20 bases between them. The CDR3 DNA reads as TGTGCCAGCAGCTTGTCCCAGGGCTTGATTAGGGGTTCACCCCTCCACTTT. Translating it yields CASSLSQGLIRGSPLHF.

The gene calls are TRBV7-3 and TRBJ1-1, with 8 bases identical to TRBD1. Germline V CDR1 and CDR2: SGHTA, FQGTGA. The length of the CDR3 is 14 residues. V shed 5 bases, J shed 7 bases, and the junction held 9 bases outside the gene matches. The CDR3 DNA follows: TGTGCCAGCAGCCCGGGACAGGTTGTAGGTGAAGCTTTCTTT. It encodes CASSPGQVVGEAFF.

V and J are TRBV7-8 and TRBJ1-1; D is ambiguous. Germline V gene data show CDR1 as SGHVS and CDR2 as FQNEAQ. The CDR3 extends over 12 amino acids. V lost 1 base to trimming and J lost 4 bases, with 4 bases between them. Written as DNA, the CDR3 is TGTGCCAGCAGCTTAGTGCGCACTGAAGCTTTCTTT. As protein: CASSLVRTEAFF.

This clone appeared a few times. The rearrangement uses TRBV10-2 and TRBJ1-1; D is unresolved. Between the trimmed V and J ends, which lost 8 bases and 0 bases, there was a span of 16 bases. The V gene's germline CDR1 is WSHSY and CDR2 SAAADI. The CDR3 covers 15 residues. The CDR3 nucleotides read TGCGCCAGCCAAACCTCCGGTGAAATGAACACTGAAGCTTTCTTT. It encodes CASQTSGEMNTEAFF.